The source of this T cell receptor beta chain is a study of Ad26.COV2.S vaccination and SARS-CoV-2 variants. About the study: Into the muscle, Ad26.COV2.S was dosed once or twice, 56 days apart.

Deletions cut 5 bases from V and 0 bases from J, with 8 bases between. Per the germline V gene, CDR1 is SGHAT and CDR2 is FQNNGV. The CDR3 runs to 15 residues. Treatment noted: some 19 received Ad26.COV2.S at low or high dose, single or two shots; several received placebo; per-sample allocation not given. Material that was analyzed had been drawn on day 63 after the first vaccine or placebo injection. Recruitment in Boston yielded a donor of adult age, 18-55 years. Study results and limitations: An underestimation of total T cell responses may have resulted from the TCR breadth and depth analyses.

The assay was immunoSEQ multiplex PCR, and TCRdb's table has in-frame clones only and misses some. The sample records fewer than 400,000 clones, 75% to 90% being singletons. With respect to this clone: Its antigen is not identified.

The receptor was isolated from a person between 18 and 60 years old who received the Ad26.COV2.S COVID-19 vaccine or a placebo. The sequences come from peripheral blood, collected in a trial of Ad26.COV2.S vaccine versus placebo. V and J are TRBV11-2 and TRBJ1-6; possible D gene TRBD1, 5 bases. CDR3 sequence (DNA): TGTGCCAGCAGCCGCGACAGCTCCTATAATTCACCCCTCCACTTT. Its translation is CASSRDSSYNSPLHF.